This T cell receptor beta chain was sequenced during a study of sequential checkpoint blockade in melanoma. For the study at large: Arm A got nivolumab then ipilimumab; arm B the reverse, 1:1.

Stated treatment: randomized to nivolumab then ipilimumab (arm A) or the reverse (arm B). DNA-damaging chemotherapy had not been given to any patient beforehand. From thawed PBMCs, live CD3+CD8+ cells negative for CD19 and CD56 were sorted. This clone was found once. Profiled with immunoSEQ multiplex PCR; TCRdb holds only in-frame clones, not every one. The table shows about 19,000 clones, with about 83% occurring only once. There are 14 residues in the CDR3. Germline values: CDR1 MNHEY, CDR2 SVGAGI. Trimming cost V 2 bases and J 7 bases, with 12 bases left between them. The chain uses TRBV6-5 and TRBJ1-3; possible D gene TRBD1, 5 bases. Sample: CD8+ T cells sorted from blood (inferred from file names), taken from a patient given nivolumab and ipilimumab in sequence. The origin of this receptor is a human donor with melanoma. DNA for the CDR3: TGTGCCAGCAGTTACGACCGGGGGGGGAACACCATATATTTT. Protein sequence: CASSYDRGGNTIYF.